The 6 T cell receptor beta chains given below trace back to one sample, sequenced in a study of human T cells and chemical hapten exposure. TCRdb redid the calling of the RACE reads with MiXCR, one entry per CDR3 protein. Among approximately 260,000 distinct CDR3 sequences listed, approximately 8% were seen once. The time point: pre-sensitization, week 0. Sample treatment: therapeutic diphenylcyclopropenone sensitization with weekly scalp DPC. The sample in question was whole blood, obtained in connection with sensitization to the hapten diphenylcyclopropenone (DPC). Receptor source: a man in his late teens or twenties with alopecia areata. Some clones in this sample may be carry-over from other donors' samples.

In this sample, this clonotype turned up many times. Here the CDR3 DNA reads TGCAGTGCTAGCGACGGTGCAACTAATGAAAAACTGTTTTTT. Translating gives CSASDGATNEKLFF. The rearrangement links TRBV20-1 to TRBJ1-4; D uncertain. Germline-derived CDR1 and CDR2 are DFQATT and SNEGSKA (reference sequence). V lost 3 bases and J lost 0, with 8 bases in between. This CDR3 spans 14 amino acids.

This clonotype has more than one count but fewer than ten. The chain couples TRBV28 to TRBJ1-2, with 8 positions matching TRBD1. Germline CDR1 is MDHEN and CDR2 is SYDVKM. With V trimmed by 2 bases and J by 8 bases, 7 bases remained unmatched. The CDR3 is made up of 14 amino acids. The CDR3 DNA reads TGTGCCAGCAGTTTAAGCGACAGGGGTTTCGGCTACACCTTC. Protein product: CASSLSDRGFGYTF.

The chain couples TRBV7-2 to TRBJ2-3, with TRBD1 matching over 7 bases. The V gene's germline CDR1 is SGHTA and CDR2 FQGNSA. V shed 2 bases and J 0 bases; nucleotides not matched to a gene: 17. The CDR3 loop spans 20 amino acids. Written as DNA, the CDR3 is TGTGCCAGCAGCTTAATCACAGGGGCTCATTTTTTTTCTAGCACAGATACGCAGTATTTT. This codes for CASSLITGAHFFSSTDTQYF.

The rearrangement uses TRBV7-9 and TRBJ2-1; D is perhaps TRBD2 (5 bases). CDR1 SEHNR and CDR2 FQNEAQ come from the germline V gene (reference sequence). V was pared by 1 base and J by 4 bases, with 8 bases between. The CDR3 is 14 amino acids. The CDR3 loop reads CASSLDSGYNEQFF. The CDR3 bases are TGTGCCAGCAGCTTAGACAGCGGTTACAATGAGCAGTTCTTC. The full variable domain, with the rest looked up from reference TRBV7-9 and TRBJ2-1, is DTGVSQNPRHKITKRGQNVTFRCDPISEHNRLYWYRQTLGQGPEFLTYFQNEAQLEKSRLLSDRFSAERPKGSFSTLEIQRTEQGDSAMYLCASSLDSGYNEQFFGPGTRLTVL.

A few counts support this clonotype. The rearrangement uses TRBV28 and TRBJ2-7, with D uncertain. V lost 8 bases and J lost 6, with 11 bases in between. The CDR3 totals 11 residues. Germline V gene lookup returns CDR1 MDHEN and CDR2 SYDVKM. CDR3: CASVERREQYF. In nucleotides, the CDR3 is TGTGCCAGCGTAGAGAGGCGCGAGCAGTACTTC.

This clonotype occurred a few times. The chain carries TRBV4-3 and TRBJ2-3; 7 bases are a match to TRBD2. Germline lookup yields CDR1 LGHNA and CDR2 YSLEER. The CDR3 has 16 amino acids. With 3 bases clipped from V and 1 base from J, the junction kept 7 bases outside the gene matches. The CDR3 region has the DNA TGCGCCAGCAGCCAGGGAGTCCGGGAGGGCACAGATACGCAGTATTTT. Translating it yields CASSQGVREGTDTQYF.